Below, one T cell receptor (beta chain) is given with its context. Its matching antigen is unknown. The record originates from a study of OX40 agonist ivuxolimab in advanced cancers. Overall study: A male proportion of approximately 80% was recorded, with mean age around 64 years and range 23 to 79. Partial responses were recorded for three patients, including one with hepatocellular carcinoma and two with cutaneous melanoma.

TCRdb keeps only in-frame clones here, not all; method: immunoSEQ multiplex PCR. The sample has more than 55,000 clones, more than 80% seen once. The germline V gene encodes CDR1 MDHEN and CDR2 SYDVKM. The CDR3 consists of 13 residues. The V and J ends lost 6 bases and 3 bases respectively, with 12 bases between them. Overall study findings and caveats: The study observed clonal expansion of CD4+ and CD8+ blood T cells by week 6 at 0.1 to 3.0 mg/kg.

The sequencing here drew on CD4+ or CD8+ T cells sorted from blood, taken in a trial of the OX40 agonist ivuxolimab. The sequence derives from an adult with an advanced solid tumor such as melanoma, head and neck, liver or kidney cancer. The rearrangement joins TRBV28 to TRBJ2-7; D remains unclear. The CDR3 region has the DNA TGTGCCAGCAGCGTGACAATGAACTACGAGCAGTACTTC. This encodes CASSVTMNYEQYF.